A few counts support the clone carrying this T cell receptor (beta chain). The antigen is not known. J lost 9 bases, V lost 3 bases, and 13 bases had no gene match. The CDR3 is 16 amino acids. Germline V CDR1 and CDR2: KGHSH, LQKENI. TCRdb fed the 5' RACE reads into MiXCR, producing one record per CDR3 protein. The sample has 500,000 to 700,000 distinct CDR3 sequences; just over 7% are singletons. These data originate in a study of identical twins. The study, taken as a whole, reports: Invariant populations such as MAIT and iNKT cells could partly muddle zero-insertion analyses. Out-of-frame alpha sequences common to twins exhibited an excess of low generation probability.

The data were also submitted as part of a second study, on yellow fever vaccine responses in identical twins.

Sequencing used PBMCs. The rearrangement links TRBV18 to TRBJ2-1; 8 bases align to TRBD1. The clonotype originates from a woman aged 18-29 years in good health. CDR3 DNA: TGTGCCAGCTCACCGGCTCGACCTTCAACAGGGGGTGAGCAGTTCTTC. Amino acid sequence: CASSPARPSTGGEQFF. The full variable domain, its missing parts supplied by reference TRBV18 and TRBJ2-1, is NAGVMQNPRHLVRRRGQEARLRCSPMKGHSHVYWYRQLPEEGLKFMVYLQKENIIDESGMPKERFSAEFPKEGPSILRIQQVVRGDSAAYFCASSPARPSTGGEQFFGPGTRLTVL.